Detailed here is one T cell receptor (beta chain). This clonotype was seen only a few times. Its antigen target is currently unknown. No clone much larger than this one lies a single base away; base qualities are absent. These data belong to a study of CD8 T cells in ankylosing spondylitis (dated by TCRdb to 2016 to 2017). Regarding the research as a whole: T cell receptor beta repertoires were profiled in healthy donors and ankylosing spondylitis patients so that disease-linked TCR variants could be found. The whole study cohort included 108 healthy donors and 20 to 25 ankylosing spondylitis patients. Peripheral blood was sampled, and synovial fluid was additionally collected from ankylosing spondylitis patients.

General study outcomes and caveats: Blood from ankylosing spondylitis patients appeared to be characterized by a TCR beta motif composed of about eight highly homologous amino acid variants. The disease-linked clones had a CD8+ phenotype and were found at relatively low frequencies in peripheral blood. Some motif variants were previously reported in synovial fluid and blood of reactive arthritis patients, suggesting common disease-initiation mechanisms. According to the report, matched synovial fluid samples from ankylosing spondylitis patients were significantly enriched for the disease-linked clones.

The sequencer was an Illumina HiSeq 2500. TCR beta libraries were prepared by quantitative 5'-RACE with molecular barcodes. In the authors' own workflow: A new computational method based on a probabilistic model of VDJ rearrangement was used to identify disease-linked TCR variants. TCRdb redid the processing of the public reads, applying fastp at Q25 and MiXCR, and retained in-frame beta chains. Under each unique CDR3 protein, matching rows form one entry showing the most common genes and DNA. The V and J calls were determined by TCRdb, not by the authors. Here the sample has over 600,000 distinct CDR3 sequences; around 17% occur a single time. The ten largest clones take up 19% of the sample. The sequence was collected from a male donor with ankylosing spondylitis. Sequences were obtained from blood, either unsorted or a sorted T cell fraction (not recorded which).

The nucleotide sequence is given as TGTGCCAGCAGTTTGGAAGGGGGCTTCTATGGCTACACCTTC. It is translated as CASSLEGGFYGYTF. Recombination connected TRBV28 to TRBJ1-2, with 7 bases aligning to TRBD1. V ends up 3 bases short and J 4 bases short, with an unmatched junction base count of 5. The germline V gene yields MDHEN for CDR1 and SYDVKM for CDR2. The CDR3 runs 14 residues from the cysteine to the phenylalanine. Left in the record is the CDR3 DNA by itself, 42 bases read in frame from the first base.